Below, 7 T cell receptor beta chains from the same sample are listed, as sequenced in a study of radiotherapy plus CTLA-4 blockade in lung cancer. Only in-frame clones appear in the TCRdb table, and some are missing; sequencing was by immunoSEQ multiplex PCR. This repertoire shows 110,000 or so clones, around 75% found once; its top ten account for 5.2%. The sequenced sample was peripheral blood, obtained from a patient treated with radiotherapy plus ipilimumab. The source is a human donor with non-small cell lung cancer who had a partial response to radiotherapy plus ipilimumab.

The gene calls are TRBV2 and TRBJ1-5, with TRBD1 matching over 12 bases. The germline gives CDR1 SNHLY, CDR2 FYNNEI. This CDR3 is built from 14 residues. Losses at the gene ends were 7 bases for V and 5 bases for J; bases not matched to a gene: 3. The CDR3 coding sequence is TGTGCCAGCACCGGGACAGGGGGCGATCAGCCCCAGCATTTT. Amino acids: CASTGTGGDQPQHF.

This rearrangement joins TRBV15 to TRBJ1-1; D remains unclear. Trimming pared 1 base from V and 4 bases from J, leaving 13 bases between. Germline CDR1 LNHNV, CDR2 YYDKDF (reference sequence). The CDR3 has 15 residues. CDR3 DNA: TGTGCCACCAGCAGAGGGGGAGGGCGGATCACTGAAGCTTTCTTT. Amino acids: CATSRGGGRITEAFF.

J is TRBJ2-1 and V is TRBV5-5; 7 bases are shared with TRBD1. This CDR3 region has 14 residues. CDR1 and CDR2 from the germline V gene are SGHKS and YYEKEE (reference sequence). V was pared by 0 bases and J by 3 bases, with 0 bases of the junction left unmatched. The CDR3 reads CASSLGDSYNEQFF. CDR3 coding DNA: TGTGCCAGCAGCTTGGGGGACAGCTACAATGAGCAGTTCTTC.

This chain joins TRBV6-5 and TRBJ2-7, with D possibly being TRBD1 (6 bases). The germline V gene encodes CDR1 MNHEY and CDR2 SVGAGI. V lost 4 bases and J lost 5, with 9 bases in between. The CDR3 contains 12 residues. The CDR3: CASSSQGHEQYV. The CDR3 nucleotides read TGTGCCAGCAGTTCTCAGGGGCACGAGCAGTACGTC.

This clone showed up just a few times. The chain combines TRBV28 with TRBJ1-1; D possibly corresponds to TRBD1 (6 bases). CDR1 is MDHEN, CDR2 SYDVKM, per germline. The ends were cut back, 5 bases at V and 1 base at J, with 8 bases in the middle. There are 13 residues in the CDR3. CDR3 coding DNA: TGTGCCAGCAGTCCGGGACAGAACACTGAAGCTTTCTTT. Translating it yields CASSPGQNTEAFF.

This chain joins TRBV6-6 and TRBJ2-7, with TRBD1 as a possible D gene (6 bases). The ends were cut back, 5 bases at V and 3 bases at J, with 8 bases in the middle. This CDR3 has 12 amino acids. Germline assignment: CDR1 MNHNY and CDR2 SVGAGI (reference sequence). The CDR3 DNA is TGTGCCAGCAGTACACAGGGCTACGAGCAGTACGTC. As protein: CASSTQGYEQYV.

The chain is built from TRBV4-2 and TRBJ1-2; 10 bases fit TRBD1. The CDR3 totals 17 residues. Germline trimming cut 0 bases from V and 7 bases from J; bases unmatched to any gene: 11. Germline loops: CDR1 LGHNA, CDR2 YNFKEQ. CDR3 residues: CASSQEPTGTGDSGYTF. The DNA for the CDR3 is TGTGCCAGCAGCCAAGAACCTACGGGGACAGGGGACAGTGGCTACACCTTC.